The T cell receptor (beta chain) described here comes from a study of Graves' ophthalmopathy and Graves' hyperthyroidism. A word on this clonotype: Its antigen is unknown.

Germline CDR1 MDHEN, CDR2 SYDVKM. The CDR3 totals 13 residues. V dropped 10 bases and J dropped 0 bases, with 12 bases sitting between them. Overall study findings and caveats: The model flagged ophthalmopathy progression at more than 70% sensitivity and 72.22% specificity.

The TCR beta CDR3 regions underwent amplification from RNA transcripts. An initial RT-PCR round employing HTBI primers preceded a second-round multiplex PCR. TCRdb reprocessed the multiplex PCR reads via MiXCR and lists one record per CDR3 protein. The table shows some 1.1 million distinct CDR3 sequences, with 36% occurring only once. The clonotype originates from an adult man with Graves' hyperthyroidism. This rearrangement joins TRBV28 to TRBJ1-1; a weak D match, TRBD1 (6 bases). The sequencing input was peripheral blood or thyroid tissue (not recorded which). The CDR3 loop reads CAIAGTMNTEAFF. The DNA of the CDR3 is TGTGCCATCGCCGGGACAATGAACACTGAAGCTTTCTTT.